This T cell receptor beta chain originates from a study of graft-versus-host responses after intestinal transplantation. Looking at the study overall: As for transplant type, recipients had multivisceral, liver-intestinal, or isolated intestinal grafts. For two to four years after anti-thymocyte globulin induction, all recipients took tacrolimus and steroids. Findings of the study overall: Patients who carried graft-donor T cell macrochimerism also had high graft-versus-host to host-versus-graft clonal ratios in their allografts. Peak levels of circulating GvH clones tracked with early post-transplant HvG declines.

There are 14 residues in the CDR3. V lost 2 bases and J 6 bases, leaving 13 bases between the germline ends. Germline CDR1 and CDR2: SGHVS and FQNEAQ. Sequencing was performed with immunoSEQ multiplex PCR; in TCRdb, only in-frame clones are kept and a portion is missing. This table has about 70,000 clones, 90% appearing once. To note about this clone: Its antigen is not known.

The source was unstimulated CD8+ T cells sorted from spleen or lymph node cells, collected before intestinal transplant. The origin of this receptor is a human donor who received an intestinal transplant. The chain couples TRBV7-8 to TRBJ1-2; possible D gene TRBD1, 5 bases. CDR3 sequence (DNA): TGTGCCAGCAGCTTAACATCAGGGTATGATGGCTACACCTTC. Translating gives CASSLTSGYDGYTF.